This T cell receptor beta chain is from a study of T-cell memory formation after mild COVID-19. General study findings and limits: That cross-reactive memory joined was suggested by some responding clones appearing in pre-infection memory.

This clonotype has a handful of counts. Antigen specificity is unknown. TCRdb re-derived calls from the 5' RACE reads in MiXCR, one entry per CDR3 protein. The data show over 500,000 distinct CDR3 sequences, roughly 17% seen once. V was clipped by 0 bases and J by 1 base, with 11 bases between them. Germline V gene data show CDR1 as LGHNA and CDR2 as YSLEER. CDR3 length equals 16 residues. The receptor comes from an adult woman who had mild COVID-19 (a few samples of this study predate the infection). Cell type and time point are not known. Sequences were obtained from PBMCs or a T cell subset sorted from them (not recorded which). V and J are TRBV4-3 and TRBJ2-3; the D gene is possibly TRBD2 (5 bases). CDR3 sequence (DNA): TGCGCCAGCAGCCAAGAGGTGGTAGCGCGCACAGATACGCAGTATTTT. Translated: CASSQEVVARTDTQYF.